The TCR beta chain under discussion was sequenced for a study of PD-1 blockade in classical Hodgkin lymphoma. Regarding the study as a whole: Newly diagnosed patients were reported to start with lower TCR diversity than healthy donors. Exclusion covered patients beginning nivolumab under 1 year post-ASCT.

Measured with immunoSEQ multiplex PCR; TCRdb has only the in-frame clones, and not every one. This table has 13,000 to 15,000 clones, 80% to 90% appearing once. The germline V gene encodes CDR1 SGHTA and CDR2 FQGNSA. Trimming removed 3 bases at V and 3 bases at J, with 12 bases between. CDR3 length equals 14 residues. On this clone: Its antigen remains unknown.

Each of the patients experienced relapse following autologous stem cell transplantation, and their brentuximab vedotin exposure differed. The receptor's source is a human donor with classical Hodgkin lymphoma. The gene calls are TRBV7-2 and TRBJ2-7, with a possible D match to TRBD2 (5 bases). This material consisted of peripheral blood mononuclear cells (PBMCs), taken before the second cycle of nivolumab. Here the CDR3 reads CASSFVWGDYEQYF. DNA for the CDR3: TGTGCCAGCAGCTTCGTCTGGGGAGACTACGAGCAGTACTTC.